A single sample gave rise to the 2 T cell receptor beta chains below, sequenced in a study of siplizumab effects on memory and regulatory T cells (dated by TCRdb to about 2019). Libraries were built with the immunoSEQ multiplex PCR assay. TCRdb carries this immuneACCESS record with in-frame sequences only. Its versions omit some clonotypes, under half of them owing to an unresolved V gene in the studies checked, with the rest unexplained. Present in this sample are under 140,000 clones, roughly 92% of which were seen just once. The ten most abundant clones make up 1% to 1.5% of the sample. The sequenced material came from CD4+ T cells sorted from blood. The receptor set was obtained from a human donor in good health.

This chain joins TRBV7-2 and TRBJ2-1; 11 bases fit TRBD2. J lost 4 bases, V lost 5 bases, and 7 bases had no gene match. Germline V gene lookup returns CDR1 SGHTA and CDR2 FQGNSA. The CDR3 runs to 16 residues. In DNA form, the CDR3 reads TGTGCCAGCAGCCGCTTCCCTAGCGGGGGGTACAATGAGCAGTTCTTC. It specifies CASSRFPSGGYNEQFF.

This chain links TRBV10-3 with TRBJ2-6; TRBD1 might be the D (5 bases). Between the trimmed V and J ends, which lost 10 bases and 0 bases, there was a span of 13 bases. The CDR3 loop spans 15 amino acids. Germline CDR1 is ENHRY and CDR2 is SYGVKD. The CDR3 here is CASQGPLSGANVLTF. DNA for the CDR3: TGTGCCAGTCAGGGCCCTCTCTCTGGGGCCAACGTCCTGACTTTC.